Below are 32 T cell receptor beta chains sequenced from a single sample in a study of blood T cell repertoires in COVID-19. Some clones are missing from TCRdb's copy, which holds only in-frame ones; the method was immunoSEQ multiplex PCR. This table holds about 220,000 clones, around 81% found once. The sequenced sample was peripheral blood. All receptors come from a human donor in a cohort sampled during active COVID-19.

The chain recombines TRBV27 with TRBJ2-1; 7 bases fit TRBD1. CDR3 length: 20 residues. V shed 0 bases and J 7 bases; nucleotides not matched to a gene: 21. CDR1 is MNHEY, CDR2 SMNVEV, per germline (reference sequence). The CDR3 coding sequence is TGTGCCAGCAGTTTATCCGTCCCGGGACAGTGGTCAGGACGTTGGAATGAGCAGTTCTTC. Its protein is CASSLSVPGQWSGRWNEQFF.

The chain joins TRBV5-1 to TRBJ2-5, with no clear D. The CDR3 is 14 residues long. Trimming stripped 0 bases from V and 2 bases from J, with 8 bases between. CDR1 is SGHRS and CDR2 is YFSETQ in the germline V gene. In DNA form, the CDR3 reads TGCGCCAGCAGCTTGGCGAGCCATCAAGAGACCCAGTACTTC. Its translation: CASSLASHQETQYF.

Points on this clone: One end of the junction is discordant with germline, which a read error may explain. The CDR3 bases are TGCGCCAGCAGCGAGGGCTCCAACAATGAGCAGTTCTTC. Translating it yields CASSEGSNNEQFF. The genes are TRBV5-1 and TRBJ2-1; possible D gene TRBD2, 5 bases. The CDR3 spans 13 residues. CDR1 and CDR2 from the germline V gene are SGHRS and YFSETQ.

The chain recombines TRBV5-1 with TRBJ2-5; 7 bases line up with TRBD1. The CDR3 totals 16 residues. The V gene end was trimmed by 0 bases and the J gene end by 2 bases; junction bases not matched to a gene: 7. The germline gives CDR1 SGHRS, CDR2 YFSETQ. The CDR3 DNA is TGCGCCAGCAGCTTGGACCCGGGGACAGTACAAGAGACCCAGTACTTC. This codes for CASSLDPGTVQETQYF.

This clone is termed medium-sized. The chain recombines TRBV6-5 with TRBJ2-7, with a possible D match to TRBD2 (6 bases). The CDR3 runs to 15 residues. Trimming cost V 0 bases and J 0 bases, with 9 bases left between them. Germline values: CDR1 MNHEY, CDR2 SVGAGI. CDR3 sequence: CASSYSAGSSYEQYF. The CDR3 DNA reads TGTGCCAGCAGTTACTCGGCGGGGAGCTCCTACGAGCAGTACTTC.

The gene calls are TRBV2 and TRBJ2-7; no reliable D call. V was shortened by 7 bases and J by 0 bases, with 10 bases between the two germline ends. Germline CDR1 SNHLY, CDR2 FYNNEI. The CDR3 extends over 13 amino acids. The chain's CDR3 is CASIAAYSYEQYF. The CDR3 bases are TGTGCCAGCATAGCAGCATACTCCTACGAGCAGTACTTC.

This chain connects TRBV3-1 (or the pseudogene TRBV3-2) to TRBJ1-3; D is unclear. The V end lost 1 base, the J end lost 6 bases, and 13 bases lay between the germline ends. Germline V CDR1 and CDR2: LGHDT, YNNKEL (reference sequence). This CDR3 region has 15 residues. The chain's CDR3 is CASSQGPVEVNTIYF. The CDR3, as DNA: TGTGCCAGCAGCCAAGGTCCTGTCGAGGTAAACACCATATATTTT.

The chain couples TRBV25-1 to TRBJ1-2; TRBD1 is a possible D gene (5 bases). The V gene lost 2 bases and the J gene lost 6 bases, with 16 bases spanning the gap. CDR1 and CDR2 (germline): MGHDK, SYGVNS. The CDR3 is 15 residues long. CDR3 region: CASSERTTAQDGYTF. CDR3 nucleotides: TGTGCCAGCAGTGAAAGGACCACCGCACAGGATGGCTACACCTTC.

V is TRBV5-4 and J is TRBJ2-1, with 8 bases lining up with TRBD2. With V trimmed by 4 bases and J by 6 bases, 6 bases remained unmatched. CDR1 SGHNT and CDR2 YYREEE come from the germline V gene (reference sequence). This CDR3 has 14 residues. The CDR3: CASSAGGALNEQFF. The CDR3, as DNA: TGTGCCAGCAGCGCCGGGGGGGCTCTCAATGAGCAGTTCTTC.

The chain recombines TRBV11-3 with TRBJ1-1; weak D call: TRBD1 (6 bases). Deletions cut 5 bases from V and 6 bases from J, with 22 bases between. Germline loops: CDR1 SGHNT, CDR2 YENEEA. The CDR3 loop spans 16 amino acids. The CDR3 DNA reads TGTGCCAGCAGCCGATTCAAACTGGACAGAATATCTGAAGCTTTCTTT. Translated: CASSRFKLDRISEAFF.

The CDR3 reads CASSQTSDRASPLHF. CDR3 DNA sequence: TGTGCCAGCTCACAAACCTCGGACAGGGCTTCACCCCTCCACTTT. This sequence joins TRBV18 and TRBJ1-6, with 8 bases identical to TRBD1. The CDR3 is made up of 15 amino acids. Trimming took 4 bases from V and 9 from J; bases not matched to a gene: 8. Germline CDR1 KGHSH, CDR2 LQKENI. Looking up the rest from reference TRBV18 and TRBJ1-6 gives the full variable domain: NAGVMQNPRHLVRRRGQEARLRCSPMKGHSHVYWYRQLPEEGLKFMVYLQKENIIDESGMPKERFSAEFPKEGPSILRIQQVVRGDSAAYFCASSQTSDRASPLHFGNGTRLTVT.

The chain employs TRBV4-1 and TRBJ2-3; 7 bases align to TRBD2. J lost 5 bases, V lost 4 bases, and 3 bases had no gene match. From germline, CDR1 is MGHRA and CDR2 YSYEKL. The CDR3 consists of 13 residues. The CDR3 nucleotides read TGCGCCAGCAGCCTCGGGGAGGGAGATACGCAGTATTTT. Protein sequence: CASSLGEGDTQYF.

The CDR3 here is CASSETSGGATGNTIYF. For the CDR3, the DNA is TGTGCCAGCAGCGAAACATCAGGAGGGGCAACTGGAAACACCATATATTTT. V is TRBV6-1 and J is TRBJ1-3; D may be TRBD1 (5 bases). There are 17 residues in the CDR3. V lost 6 bases, J lost 2 bases, and 20 bases lay in between. Germline CDR1 reads MNHNS; CDR2 reads SASEGT.

This clone was found a few times. The V gene is TRBV27, the J gene TRBJ2-1; D remains unclear. Germline V gene data show CDR1 as MNHEY and CDR2 as SMNVEV (reference sequence). V lost 3 bases and J 0 bases, leaving 6 bases between the germline ends. The CDR3 length is 14 residues. In DNA, the CDR3 is TGTGCCAGCAGTTTCCGGAGCTCCTACAATGAGCAGTTCTTC. Protein: CASSFRSSYNEQFF.

The genes are TRBV28 and TRBJ1-5; 7 bases line up with TRBD1. Germline CDR1 MDHEN, CDR2 SYDVKM. With 2 bases clipped from V and 7 bases from J, the junction kept 8 bases outside the gene matches. CDR3 length: 15 residues. CDR3 loop: CASSLVGGQWQPQHF. The CDR3 bases are TGTGCCAGCAGTTTAGTAGGGGGCCAGTGGCAGCCCCAGCATTTT.

There are a few counts of this clone. The V and J genes are TRBV30 and TRBJ2-5, with 9 bases aligning to TRBD2. Looked up from germline, CDR1 is GTSNPN and CDR2 is SVGIG (reference sequence). V was pared by 0 bases and J by 5 bases, with 7 bases of the junction left unmatched. The CDR3 totals 15 residues. CDR3 nucleotides: TGTGCCTGGAGTGTAAAGCGGGGGGCCGGGGAGACCCAGTACTTC. This translates into CAWSVKRGAGETQYF.

This clone was observed a few times. The chain is built from TRBV5-5 and TRBJ1-6; D call uncertain. This CDR3 is built from 15 residues. In germline, CDR1 is SGHKS, CDR2 YYEKEE (reference sequence). With 0 bases removed from V and 8 bases from J, the gap between germline ends came to 12 bases. CDR3 in DNA: TGTGCCAGCAGCTTGGGTCCGGTGGACTATTCACCCCTCCACTTT. Protein sequence: CASSLGPVDYSPLHF.

This rearrangement joins TRBV18 to TRBJ2-1; TRBD2 matches at 7 bases. Germline V CDR1 and CDR2: KGHSH, LQKENI. The V and J ends lost 6 bases and 1 base, in that order; junction bases with no gene match: 6. The length of the CDR3 is 15 residues. The DNA for the CDR3 is TGTGCCAGCTCTTCCGCGGGGGTGTCCTACAATGAGCAGTTCTTC. This gives the protein CASSSAGVSYNEQFF. Together with reference TRBV18 and TRBJ2-1, the CDR3 gives the full variable domain: NAGVMQNPRHLVRRRGQEARLRCSPMKGHSHVYWYRQLPEEGLKFMVYLQKENIIDESGMPKERFSAEFPKEGPSILRIQQVVRGDSAAYFCASSSAGVSYNEQFFGPGTRLTVL.

This clone was observed once. V usage is TRBV19 and J usage is TRBJ2-5, with D uncertain. The CDR3 length is 13 residues. CDR1 LNHDA and CDR2 SQIVND come from the germline V gene (reference sequence). With 10 bases removed from V and 0 bases from J, the gap between germline ends came to 12 bases. CDR3 DNA sequence: TGTGCCACTAACCCCGGGTACCAAGAGACCCAGTACTTC. Translation: CATNPGYQETQYF.

CDR3 in DNA: TGTGCCAGCAGCTTGTTGGCGGGGTTGTTAGAGACCCAGTACTTC. Its protein product is CASSLLAGLLETQYF. The V gene is TRBV5-6, the J gene TRBJ2-5, with a weak D call TRBD2 (6 bases). Germline CDR1 reads SGHDT; CDR2 reads YYEEEE. Trimming cost V 1 base and J 4 bases, with 14 bases left between them. The CDR3 length is 15 residues.

This chain joins TRBV10-3 and TRBJ2-7; possibly TRBD2 for D (6 bases). The germline V gene has CDR1 ENHRY and CDR2 SYGVKD. This CDR3 has 16 residues. The germline V and J ends were trimmed by 0 bases and 9 bases, with 21 bases remaining between them. This chain's CDR3 is CAISESLDSGSRRQYF. The CDR3 nucleotides are TGTGCCATCAGTGAGTCCTTAGACAGCGGGTCTAGGAGGCAGTACTTC.

The table lists this clone with a few counts. The chain recombines TRBV12-5 with TRBJ2-2; TRBD1 matches 12 bases. The CDR3 runs 24 residues. V shed 3 bases, J shed 0 bases, and the junction held 23 bases outside the gene matches. The V gene's germline CDR1 is LGHNT and CDR2 FRNRAP. DNA of the CDR3: TGTGCTAGTGGTTTTGGAGGTTCTTATCACCGGGACAGGGGGCTGGTCACGAACACCGGGGAGCTGTTTTTT. This sequence encodes CASGFGGSYHRDRGLVTNTGELFF.

This rearrangement joins TRBV12-3 or TRBV12-4 to TRBJ2-7; no clear D. The V end lost 3 bases, the J end lost 3 bases, and 6 bases lay between the germline ends. The CDR3 sequence is 12 residues long. The chain's CDR3 is CASSFSYYEQYF. The DNA of the CDR3 is TGTGCCAGCAGTTTCTCGTACTACGAGCAGTACTTC.

This chain connects TRBV28 to TRBJ1-1, with 7 bases that match TRBD1. J was trimmed by 7 bases and V by 3 bases; bases with no gene match: 11. The length of the CDR3 is 15 residues. From germline, CDR1 is MDHEN and CDR2 SYDVKM. CDR3 bases: TGTGCCAGCAGTTTGTACAGCTCACCAGGGGGTGAAGCTTTCTTT. This gives the protein CASSLYSSPGGEAFF.

The V call is TRBV6-2 or TRBV6-3, the J call TRBJ2-7; D unresolved. Germline lookup yields CDR1 MNHEY and CDR2 SVGEGT. Deletions cut 6 bases from V and 3 bases from J, with 12 bases between. The CDR3 consists of 13 residues. As DNA, the CDR3 is TGTGCCAGCAGCAAGACAAGATTCTACGAGCAGTACTTC. It codes for CASSKTRFYEQYF.

The CDR3, as DNA: TGTGCCAGCAGTCCTCCGGGACAGGGGCCCTATGGCTACACCTTC. It yields the protein CASSPPGQGPYGYTF. The genes are TRBV28 and TRBJ1-2, with TRBD1 matching 10 bases. The germline CDR1 and CDR2 sequences are MDHEN and SYDVKM. The trim removed 5 bases at V and 4 bases at J, leaving 7 bases unmatched. The CDR3 runs 15 residues.

The chain links TRBV7-2 to TRBJ2-6; possible D gene TRBD1, 5 bases. The V gene lost 0 bases and the J gene lost 0 bases, with 15 bases spanning the gap. CDR1 SGHTA and CDR2 FQGNSA come from the germline V gene. The CDR3 length is 19 residues. The DNA for the CDR3 is TGTGCCAGCAGCTTAGCAGCTCAGGGCGCTCACTCTGGGGCCAACGTCCTGACTTTC. It translates to CASSLAAQGAHSGANVLTF.

This clone was detected only once. The chain links TRBV3-1 (or the pseudogene TRBV3-2) to TRBJ2-5; TRBD2 agrees at 13 bases. The CDR3 covers 20 residues. Looked up from germline, CDR1 is LGHDT and CDR2 is YNNKEL (reference sequence). J gave up 7 bases and V 4 bases, and 21 bases lay outside the gene matches. This chain's CDR3 is CASSRRPGLAGAPSRGTQYF. Written as DNA, the CDR3 is TGTGCCAGCAGCCGTCGCCCTGGACTAGCGGGGGCGCCATCCCGGGGGACCCAGTACTTC.

The rearrangement links TRBV6-5 to TRBJ1-5; 9 nucleotides line up with TRBD1. The CDR3 contains 14 residues. The germline gives CDR1 MNHEY, CDR2 SVGAGI. Trimming at V came to 6 bases and at J to 4 bases, leaving 4 bases not matched to a gene. The CDR3 sequence: CASRPGTGNQPQHF. CDR3 bases: TGTGCCAGCAGACCCGGGACAGGGAATCAGCCCCAGCATTTT.

V usage is TRBV29-1 and J usage is TRBJ2-7; weak D call: TRBD1 (6 bases). Trimming removed 7 bases at V and 3 bases at J, with 10 bases between. Per germline, CDR1 SQVTM and CDR2 ANQGSEA. CDR3 length: 11 residues. CDR3 amino acids: CSGGDNYEQYF. Here the CDR3 DNA reads TGCAGCGGAGGGGACAACTACGAGCAGTACTTC.

V usage is TRBV12-3 or TRBV12-4 and J usage is TRBJ2-3; D may be TRBD1 (5 bases). The CDR3 extends over 12 amino acids. The germline V and J ends were trimmed by 8 bases and 3 bases, with 9 bases remaining between them. The CDR3 loop reads CASGGATDTQYF. The CDR3 nucleotides read TGTGCCAGCGGTGGGGCGACAGATACGCAGTATTTT.

The chain carries TRBV28 and TRBJ1-2, with 8 nucleotides matching TRBD1. Germline V gene data show CDR1 as MDHEN and CDR2 as SYDVKM. With V trimmed by 6 bases and J by 0 bases, 6 bases remained unmatched. The CDR3 runs to 15 residues. CDR3 nucleotides: TGTGCCAGCAGGCCTACAGGGGGAACTAACTATGGCTACACCTTC. The encoded protein is CASRPTGGTNYGYTF.